A single sample gave rise to the 5 T cell receptor beta chains below, sequenced in a study of regulatory T cells in long-lasting Graves disease. The time point here: persistent/refractory GD, antithyroid drugs over 5 years with positive TRAb. Following extraction of RNA from PBMCs, that RNA was used to make the TCR library. To make TCR beta libraries, researchers used iRepertoire HTBI primers and Arm-PCR of CDR3 regions. TCRdb analysed the multiplex PCR reads with MiXCR anew, one entry per CDR3 protein. Of about 460,000 distinct CDR3 sequences in the sample, approximately 22% were seen once. The sequencing here drew on peripheral blood mononuclear cells (PBMCs), taken when the disease was refractory, from a patient treated with antithyroid drugs. Source of these receptors: a female donor with Graves disease.

V is TRBV28 and J is TRBJ2-7, with TRBD2 as a possible D gene (6 bases). The CDR3 is made up of 11 amino acids. The ends were cut back, 10 bases at V and 6 bases at J, with 13 bases in the middle. CDR1 is MDHEN, CDR2 SYDVKM, per germline. The CDR3 is CAIRISGEQYF. The CDR3 DNA follows: TGTGCCATCCGAATTAGCGGCGAGCAGTACTTC.

This clonotype was observed a handful of times. CDR3 bases: TGTGCTAGTGGTTTGGACGACAGGTTCTATAGCAATCAGCCCCAGCATTTT. The encoded protein is CASGLDDRFYSNQPQHF. The genes are TRBV12-5 and TRBJ1-5, with D possibly being TRBD1 (6 bases). Germline loops: CDR1 LGHNT, CDR2 FRNRAP. The V gene lost 1 base and the J gene lost 0 bases, with 13 bases spanning the gap. This CDR3 has 17 amino acids.

Details on this clonotype: A much larger clone lies a single base off, so this may be a read error. This chain joins TRBV7-2 and TRBJ2-7; 8 nucleotides agree with TRBD2. CDR1 SGHTA and CDR2 FQGNSA come from the germline V gene. This CDR3 spans 17 amino acids. V shed 1 base, J shed 0 bases, and the junction held 8 bases outside the gene matches. The CDR3 spells CASSLDSSGPPSYEQYF. CDR3 coding DNA: TGTGCCAGCAGCTTAGATTCTAGCGGGCCCCCCTCCTACGAGCAGTACTTC.

The chain has TRBV19 and TRBJ2-7; D not resolved. This CDR3 spans 14 amino acids. With 2 bases removed from V and 6 bases from J, the gap between germline ends came to 14 bases. CDR1 and CDR2 (germline): LNHDA, SQIVND (reference sequence). The CDR3 DNA reads TGTGCCAGTAGTATATCGCTGGGCCTCGCCGAGCAGTACTTC. This sequence encodes CASSISLGLAEQYF.

This clonotype showed up just a few times. V usage is TRBV18 and J usage is TRBJ1-1; TRBD1 matches 7 bases. The germline CDR1 and CDR2 sequences are KGHSH and LQKENI. This CDR3 is 13 amino acids long. V dropped 6 bases and J dropped 7; count of bases not matched to a gene: 8. The CDR3 sequence: CASSRFRGDEAFF. The CDR3 DNA reads as TGTGCCAGCTCCCGCTTCAGGGGGGATGAAGCTTTCTTT.